The subject of this entry is one TCR beta chain. Seattle patients were enrolled during active infection and followed longitudinally. The source of the sample is a study of blood T cell repertoires in COVID-19. Study as a whole: Acute-phase and convalescent COVID-19 samples originated in the United States, Italy and Spain. Sources were T cells, B-cell-depleted T cells, or PBMCs; the material itself was cDNA or gDNA.

TCRdb's table, derived via immunoSEQ multiplex PCR, lists solely in-frame clones and lacks some. Found here are 150,000 or so clones, around 79% of them singletons; the top ten hold approximately 5.2%. The specimen was peripheral blood. This TCR derives from a woman aged 70-85 years with COVID-19, enrolled during active disease.

DNA of the CDR3: TGTGCCAGCAGTAGGACATTCGGCTACACCTTC. Its translation: CASSRTFGYTF. The chain is built from TRBV28 and TRBJ1-2, with D possibly TRBD1 on 5 matching bases. This CDR3 is built from 11 residues. Germline V gene lookup returns CDR1 MDHEN and CDR2 SYDVKM. With 5 bases removed from V and 8 bases from J, the gap between germline ends came to 9 bases.